This is a list of T cell receptor beta chains from one sample in a study of blood T cell repertoires in COVID-19. Assay: immunoSEQ multiplex PCR; the TCRdb copy retains only in-frame clones and omits some. The sample lists 250,000 to 350,000 clones, more than 75% occurring once. Source material: PBMCs or T cells enriched from blood (not recorded which). The origin of the receptors is a woman aged 55-70 years in a cohort exposed to, infected with or recovered from COVID-19 (not recorded which). The CDR3 runs from the conserved cysteine through the conserved F or W. The D gene is left open where the match is weak. Clone size, where shown, is once, few, many, or a class for clones that have expanded.

abundance: .; v_gene: TRBV3-1/TRBV3-2; j_gene: TRBJ2-2; d_gene: .; CDR3nt: TGTGCCAGCAAACAGGTCGGGGAGCTGTTTTTT; CDR3aa: CASKQVGELFF
abundance: .; v_gene: TRBV6-2/TRBV6-3; j_gene: TRBJ1-5; d_gene: .; CDR3nt: TGTGCCAGCAGTTACGCGAACCTGAATCAGCCCCAGCATTTT; CDR3aa: CASSYANLNQPQHF
abundance: few; v_gene: TRBV7-7; j_gene: TRBJ2-2; d_gene: .; CDR3nt: TGTGCTAGCAGCTTAGATAAAAACACCGGGGAGCTGTTTTTT; CDR3aa: CASSLDKNTGELFF
abundance: .; v_gene: TRBV20-1; j_gene: TRBJ1-4; d_gene: .; CDR3nt: TGCAGTGCTAGAGATGGAGACCGGGTCTTTTTT; CDR3aa: CSARDGDRVFF
abundance: .; v_gene: TRBV27; j_gene: TRBJ2-1; d_gene: TRBD2; CDR3nt: TGTGCCAGCAGTTTACAGGCTAGCGGATACAATGAGCAGTTCTTC; CDR3aa: CASSLQASGYNEQFF
abundance: .; v_gene: TRBV7-8; j_gene: TRBJ1-6; d_gene: .; CDR3nt: TGTGCCAGCAGCTTGCCCCCCCAGGGGAACAATTCACCCCTCCACTTT; CDR3aa: CASSLPPQGNNSPLHF
abundance: .; v_gene: TRBV7-2; j_gene: TRBJ2-3; d_gene: .; CDR3nt: TGTGCCAGCAGCCCCGCGGGGATCACAGATACGCAGTATTTT; CDR3aa: CASSPAGITDTQYF
abundance: .; v_gene: TRBV6-5; j_gene: TRBJ1-2; d_gene: TRBD1; CDR3nt: TGTGCCAGCAGTAGACAGGGGGCAACTGGCTACACCTTC; CDR3aa: CASSRQGATGYTF
abundance: .; v_gene: TRBV5-1; j_gene: TRBJ2-7; d_gene: TRBD2; CDR3nt: TGCGCCAGCAGGTCCGGACTAGCGGACCACTACGAGCAGTACTTC; CDR3aa: CASRSGLADHYEQYF
abundance: .; v_gene: TRBV28; j_gene: TRBJ2-1; d_gene: TRBD2; CDR3nt: TGTGCCAGCAGACCGAATGGCGGGGGTGAGCAGTTCTTC; CDR3aa: CASRPNGGGEQFF
abundance: .; v_gene: TRBV19; j_gene: TRBJ1-5; d_gene: .; CDR3nt: TGTGCCAGTACAGATCGCCCGGGTAGCAATCAGCCCCAGCATTTT; CDR3aa: CASTDRPGSNQPQHF
abundance: .; v_gene: TRBV14; j_gene: TRBJ2-1; d_gene: TRBD2; CDR3nt: TGTGCCAGCAGCCAAGATCGGGGGACTAGCCGTTCGACCTATGAGCAGTTCTTC; CDR3aa: CASSQDRGTSRSTYEQFF
abundance: .; v_gene: TRBV14; j_gene: TRBJ1-1; d_gene: TRBD1; CDR3nt: TGTGCCAGCAGCCAGGGGGGGAGACAGGGGTTTACTGAAGCTTTCTTT; CDR3aa: CASSQGGRQGFTEAFF
abundance: .; v_gene: TRBV19; j_gene: TRBJ2-7; d_gene: TRBD2; CDR3nt: TGTGCCAGTAGTACCTCCGGGACTACCTCGTCCTACGAGCAGTACTTC; CDR3aa: CASSTSGTTSSYEQYF
abundance: .; v_gene: TRBV6-2/TRBV6-3; j_gene: TRBJ2-1; d_gene: TRBD2; CDR3nt: TGTGCCAGCAGTTCATCCCGGACTAGCGGGAGAATAGATGAGCAGTTCTTC; CDR3aa: CASSSSRTSGRIDEQFF
abundance: .; v_gene: TRBV10-3; j_gene: TRBJ2-3; d_gene: TRBD2; CDR3nt: TGTGCCATCAGTGAGTCGGGGGGGGGCACAGATACGCAGTATTTT; CDR3aa: CAISESGGGTDTQYF
abundance: once; v_gene: TRBV7-3; j_gene: TRBJ2-3; d_gene: TRBD1; CDR3nt: TGTGCCAGCAGCTTAAGAGGGACAGGAACCACAGATACGCAGTATTTT; CDR3aa: CASSLRGTGTTDTQYF
abundance: .; v_gene: TRBV6-1; j_gene: TRBJ1-4; d_gene: .; CDR3nt: TGTGCCAGCAGTGAATATCCCCAGGCAACTAATGAAAAACTGTTTTTT; CDR3aa: CASSEYPQATNEKLFF
abundance: .; v_gene: TRBV2; j_gene: TRBJ2-1; d_gene: .; CDR3nt: TGTGCCAGCAGTGGACAGGGAGGATCCTACAATGAGCAGTTCTTC; CDR3aa: CASSGQGGSYNEQFF
abundance: .; v_gene: TRBV7-3; j_gene: TRBJ2-1; d_gene: .; CDR3nt: TGTGCCAGCAGCTCCCTCGCGGGGCCCTACAATGAGCAGTTCTTC; CDR3aa: CASSSLAGPYNEQFF
abundance: .; v_gene: TRBV7-2; j_gene: TRBJ2-1; d_gene: .; CDR3nt: TGTGCCAGCAGCTTAGTTGCGGCACTAGTAAGAACCGGCAATGAGCAGTTCTTC; CDR3aa: CASSLVAALVRTGNEQFF
abundance: .; v_gene: TRBV28; j_gene: TRBJ1-2; d_gene: .; CDR3nt: TGTGCCAGCAGTTTTGGGAGCTATGGCTACACCTTC; CDR3aa: CASSFGSYGYTF
abundance: .; v_gene: TRBV5-1; j_gene: TRBJ2-5; d_gene: .; CDR3nt: TGCGCCAGCAGCTCGCCGGACAGTGGGCAAGAGACCCAGTACTTC; CDR3aa: CASSSPDSGQETQYF
abundance: .; v_gene: TRBV28; j_gene: TRBJ1-5; d_gene: .; CDR3nt: TGTGCCAGCAGTTTCGGCAGGAGGGATCAGCCCCAGCATTTT; CDR3aa: CASSFGRRDQPQHF
abundance: .; v_gene: TRBV7-9; j_gene: TRBJ1-3; d_gene: TRBD1; CDR3nt: TGTGCCAGCAGCTTAAGGTCGGGAACAGGGGAAGGTGGAAACACCATATATTTT; CDR3aa: CASSLRSGTGEGGNTIYF
abundance: once; v_gene: TRBV7-2; j_gene: TRBJ2-7; d_gene: TRBD1; CDR3nt: TGTGCCAGCAGCCCCCGGGACAGGTCTTACGAGCAGTACTTC; CDR3aa: CASSPRDRSYEQYF
abundance: .; v_gene: TRBV25-1; j_gene: TRBJ1-2; d_gene: TRBD1; CDR3nt: TGTGCCAGCAGTGAATTTTCAGGGGGTTTCGATGGCTACACCTTC; CDR3aa: CASSEFSGGFDGYTF
abundance: .; v_gene: TRBV28; j_gene: TRBJ2-7; d_gene: TRBD1; CDR3nt: TGTGCCAGCAGTTTAGGAACAGGGGGGCACGAGCAGTACTTC; CDR3aa: CASSLGTGGHEQYF
abundance: .; v_gene: TRBV18; j_gene: TRBJ2-3; d_gene: .; CDR3nt: TGTGCCAGCTCACCACGCGGGCGGATCCACACAGATACGCAGTATTTT; CDR3aa: CASSPRGRIHTDTQYF
abundance: .; v_gene: TRBV28; j_gene: TRBJ1-1; d_gene: TRBD1; CDR3nt: TGTGCCAGCAGTGGACAGGGGAATTGGAACACTGAAGCTTTCTTT; CDR3aa: CASSGQGNWNTEAFF
abundance: once; v_gene: TRBV11-2; j_gene: TRBJ2-5; d_gene: TRBD1; CDR3nt: TGTGCCAGCAGCTTAGAGGGACAGGGGCGTTACTTC; CDR3aa: CASSLEGQGRYF